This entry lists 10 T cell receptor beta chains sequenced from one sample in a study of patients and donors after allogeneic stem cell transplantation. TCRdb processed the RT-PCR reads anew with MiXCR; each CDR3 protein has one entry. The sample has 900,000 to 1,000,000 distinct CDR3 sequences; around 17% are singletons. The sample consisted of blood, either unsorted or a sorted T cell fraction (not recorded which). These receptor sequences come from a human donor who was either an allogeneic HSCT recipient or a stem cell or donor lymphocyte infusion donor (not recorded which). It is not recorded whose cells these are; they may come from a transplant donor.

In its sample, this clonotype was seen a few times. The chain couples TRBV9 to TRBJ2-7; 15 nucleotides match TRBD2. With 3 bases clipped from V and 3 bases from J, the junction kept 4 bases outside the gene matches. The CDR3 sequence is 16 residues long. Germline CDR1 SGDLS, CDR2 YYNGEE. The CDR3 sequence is CASSEGLAGGLYEQYF. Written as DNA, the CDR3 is TGTGCCAGCAGCGAGGGACTAGCGGGGGGACTCTACGAGCAGTACTTC.

The CDR3 here is CASKSPRAGPYNEQFF. Here the CDR3 DNA reads TGTGCCAGCAAGTCACCCAGGGCAGGGCCGTACAATGAGCAGTTCTTC. The chain couples TRBV6-1 to TRBJ2-1; D is possibly TRBD1 (5 bases). V shed 7 bases and J shed 4 bases, with 20 bases lying between them. Germline V gene sequence: CDR1 MNHNS, CDR2 SASEGT. The CDR3 loop spans 16 amino acids.

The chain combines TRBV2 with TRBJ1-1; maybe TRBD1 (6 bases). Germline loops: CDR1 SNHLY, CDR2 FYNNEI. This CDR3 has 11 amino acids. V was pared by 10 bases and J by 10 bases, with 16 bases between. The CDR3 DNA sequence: TGTGCCACCCTCATGGGGGGCCGAGCTTTCTTT. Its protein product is CATLMGGRAFF.

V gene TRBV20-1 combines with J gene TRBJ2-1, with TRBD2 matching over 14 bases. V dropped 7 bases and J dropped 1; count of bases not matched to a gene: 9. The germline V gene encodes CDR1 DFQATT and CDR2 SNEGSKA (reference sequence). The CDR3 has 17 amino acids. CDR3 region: CSGTGGTSGRSYNEQFF. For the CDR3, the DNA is TGCAGTGGGACGGGTGGGACTAGCGGGAGATCCTACAATGAGCAGTTCTTC.

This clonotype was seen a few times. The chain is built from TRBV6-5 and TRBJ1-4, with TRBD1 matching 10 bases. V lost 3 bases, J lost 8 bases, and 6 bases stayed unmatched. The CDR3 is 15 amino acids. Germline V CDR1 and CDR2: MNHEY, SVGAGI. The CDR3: CASSYLTGGREKLFF. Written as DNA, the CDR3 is TGTGCCAGCAGTTATTTGACAGGGGGCCGGGAAAAACTGTTTTTT.

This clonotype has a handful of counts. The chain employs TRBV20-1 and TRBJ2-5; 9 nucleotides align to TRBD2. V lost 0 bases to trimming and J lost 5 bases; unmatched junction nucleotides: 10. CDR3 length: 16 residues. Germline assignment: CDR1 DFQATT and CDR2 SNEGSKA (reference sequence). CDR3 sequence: CSARDNRASGVETQYF. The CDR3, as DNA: TGCAGTGCTAGAGATAACCGGGCTAGCGGGGTTGAGACCCAGTACTTC.

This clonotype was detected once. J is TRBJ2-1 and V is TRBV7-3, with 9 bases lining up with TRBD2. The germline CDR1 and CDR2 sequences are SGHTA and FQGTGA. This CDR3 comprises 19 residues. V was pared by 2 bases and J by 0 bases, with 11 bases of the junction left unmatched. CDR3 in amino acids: CASSLSSLAGGSSYNEQFF. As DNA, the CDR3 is TGTGCCAGCAGCTTATCCTCACTAGCGGGCGGGAGCTCCTACAATGAGCAGTTCTTC.

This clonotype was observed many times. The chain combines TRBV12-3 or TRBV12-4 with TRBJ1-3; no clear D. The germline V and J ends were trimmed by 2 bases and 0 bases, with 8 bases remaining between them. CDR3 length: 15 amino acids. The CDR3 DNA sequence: TGTGCCAGCAGTTTACGGCAGGCCTCTGGAAACACCATATATTTT. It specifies CASSLRQASGNTIYF.

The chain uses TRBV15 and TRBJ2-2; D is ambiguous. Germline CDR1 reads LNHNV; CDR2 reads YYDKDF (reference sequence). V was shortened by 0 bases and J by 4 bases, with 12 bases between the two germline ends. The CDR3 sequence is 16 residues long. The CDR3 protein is CATSRDLGTVTGELFF. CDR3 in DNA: TGTGCCACCAGCAGAGATCTGGGCACAGTCACCGGGGAGCTGTTTTTT.

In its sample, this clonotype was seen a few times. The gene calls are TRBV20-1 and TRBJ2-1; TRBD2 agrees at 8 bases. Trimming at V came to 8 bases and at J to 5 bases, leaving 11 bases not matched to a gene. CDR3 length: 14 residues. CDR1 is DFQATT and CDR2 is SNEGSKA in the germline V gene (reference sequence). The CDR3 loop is CSQPSRGGDNEQFF. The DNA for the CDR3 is TGCAGTCAGCCCTCCCGGGGGGGAGACAATGAGCAGTTCTTC.